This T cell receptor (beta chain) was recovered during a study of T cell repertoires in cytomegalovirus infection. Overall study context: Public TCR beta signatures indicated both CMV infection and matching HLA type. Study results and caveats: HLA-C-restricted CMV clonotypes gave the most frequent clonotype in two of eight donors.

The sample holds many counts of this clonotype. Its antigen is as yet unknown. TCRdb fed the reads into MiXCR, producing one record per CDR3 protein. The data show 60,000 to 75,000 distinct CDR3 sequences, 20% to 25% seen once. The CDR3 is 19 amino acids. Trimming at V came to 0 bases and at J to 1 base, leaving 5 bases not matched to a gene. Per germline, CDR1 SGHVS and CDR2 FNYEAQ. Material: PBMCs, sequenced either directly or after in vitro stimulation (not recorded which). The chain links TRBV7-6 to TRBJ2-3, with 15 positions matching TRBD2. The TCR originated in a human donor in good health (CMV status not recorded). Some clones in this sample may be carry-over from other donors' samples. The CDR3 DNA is TGTGCCAGCAGCTTAGCCCGGACTAGCGGGAGGGCAGGCACAGATACGCAGTATTTT. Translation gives CASSLARTSGRAGTDTQYF. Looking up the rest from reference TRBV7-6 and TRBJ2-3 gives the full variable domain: GAGVSQSPRYKVTKRGQDVALRCDPISGHVSLYWYRQALGQGPEFLTYFNYEAQQDKSGLPNDRFSAERPEGSISTLTIQRTEQRDSAMYRCASSLARTSGRAGTDTQYFGPGTRLTVL.